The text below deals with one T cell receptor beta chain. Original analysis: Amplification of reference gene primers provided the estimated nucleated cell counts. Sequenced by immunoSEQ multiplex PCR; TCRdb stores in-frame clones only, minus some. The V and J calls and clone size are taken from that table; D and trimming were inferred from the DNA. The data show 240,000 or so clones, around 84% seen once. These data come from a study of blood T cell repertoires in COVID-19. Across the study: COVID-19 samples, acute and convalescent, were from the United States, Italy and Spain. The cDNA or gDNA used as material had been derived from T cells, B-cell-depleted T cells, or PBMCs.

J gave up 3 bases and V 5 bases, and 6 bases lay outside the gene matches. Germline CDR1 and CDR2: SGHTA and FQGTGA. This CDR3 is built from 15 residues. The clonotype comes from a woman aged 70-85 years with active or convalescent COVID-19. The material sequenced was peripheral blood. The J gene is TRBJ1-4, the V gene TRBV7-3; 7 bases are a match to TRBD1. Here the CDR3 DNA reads TGTGCCAGCAGCAGGACAGGACAATCTAATGAAAAACTGTTTTTT. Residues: CASSRTGQSNEKLFF.